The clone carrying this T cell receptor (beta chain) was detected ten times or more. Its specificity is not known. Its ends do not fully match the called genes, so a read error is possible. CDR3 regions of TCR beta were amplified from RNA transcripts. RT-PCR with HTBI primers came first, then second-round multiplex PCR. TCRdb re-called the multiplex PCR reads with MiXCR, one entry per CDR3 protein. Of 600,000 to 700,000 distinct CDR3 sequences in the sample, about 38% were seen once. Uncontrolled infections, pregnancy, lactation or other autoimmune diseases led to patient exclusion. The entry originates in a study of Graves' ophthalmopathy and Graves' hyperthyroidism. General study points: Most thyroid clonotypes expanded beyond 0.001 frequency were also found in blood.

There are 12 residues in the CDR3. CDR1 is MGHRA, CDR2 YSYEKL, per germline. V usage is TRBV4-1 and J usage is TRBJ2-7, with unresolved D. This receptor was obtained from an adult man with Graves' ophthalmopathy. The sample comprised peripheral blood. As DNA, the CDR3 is TGCGCCAGCAGCCAAGACGGCTACGGGCAGTACTTC. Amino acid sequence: CASSQDGYGQYF.